This section outlines one T cell receptor beta chain sequence together with its context. The data were taken from a study of blood T cell repertoires in COVID-19. Study-level information: Spain, Italy and the United States supplied samples that represented acute and convalescent COVID-19.

The data were produced by immunoSEQ multiplex PCR, yet TCRdb's version contains in-frame clones alone and is incomplete. The sample contains some 70,000 clones, 91% of which appear only once. Germline CDR1 is SGDLS and CDR2 is YYNGEE. V lost 6 bases, J lost 0 bases, and 10 bases lay in between. The CDR3 runs 14 residues. Sequenced: peripheral blood. This chain links TRBV9 with TRBJ2-1; the D gene is possibly TRBD1 (7 bases). The receptor's source is a man aged 35-49 years with COVID-19, enrolled during active disease. The CDR3: CASNQGGSYNEQFF. DNA of the CDR3: TGTGCCAGCAACCAGGGGGGCTCCTACAATGAGCAGTTCTTC.